The present T cell receptor (beta chain) was sequenced within a study of T cells after yellow fever vaccination. In making TCR cDNA, 5'RACE template switching added a universal primer site and UMIs to it. Each CDR3 protein gets one entry after TCRdb re-called the 5' RACE reads with MiXCR. The sample records 300,000 to 400,000 distinct CDR3 sequences, about 6.2% being singletons. This CDR3 has 16 residues. V was clipped by 4 bases and J by 4 bases; unmatched bases: 11. Germline CDR1 SGHDT, CDR2 YYEEEE. The rearrangement uses TRBV5-6 and TRBJ2-1; 7 nucleotides agree with TRBD2. This material consisted of PBMCs, taken 5 days after the yellow fever booster vaccination. The source is a man aged 25 to 45 who received the YFV17D yellow fever vaccine. CDR3 in DNA: TGTGCCAGCAGCCCAGTAAGTGCTAGCGGATACAATGAGCAGTTCTTC. Protein: CASSPVSASGYNEQFF.